A selection of T cell receptor beta chains follows, all from one sample in a study of shared clonotypes between healthy human individuals. Repertoires were generated with immunoSEQ multiplex PCR, while TCRdb's copy carries only in-frame clones and drops some. The table includes about 600,000 clones, around 78% detected once. Material for sequencing was PBMCs. The source is a woman in her forties in good health. Some clones in this sample may be carry-over from other donors' samples. The CDR3 runs from the conserved cysteine through the conserved F or W. The D gene is left open where the match is weak. Some rows mark clone size as missing; the rest say once, few, many or name a class of expanded clone.

D gene	V gene	clone size	J gene	CDR3 DNA	CDR3 protein
TRBD2	TRBV6-5	NA	TRBJ2-1	TGTGCCAGCAGTTACTGGGGGAGGGCAGATGAGCAGTTCTTC	CASSYWGRADEQFF
NA	TRBV30	NA	TRBJ1-2	TGTGCCTATAAACTAACCCGGGGATATGGCTACACCTTC	CAYKLTRGYGYTF
TRBD2	TRBV10-3	many	TRBJ2-1	TGTGCCATCAGCGGGACTAGCCTGGGCAATGAGCAGTTCTTC	CAISGTSLGNEQFF
NA	TRBV18	NA	TRBJ1-3	TGTGCCAGCTCAACCTCTACCGCTTCTGGAAACACCATATATTTT	CASSTSTASGNTIYF
TRBD1	TRBV28	NA	TRBJ1-1	TGTGCAACCAGGGACAGTATGTGGGCTTTCTTT	CATRDSMWAFF
NA	TRBV9	NA	TRBJ1-2	TGTGCCAGCAGTACGGGCATTAACTATGGCTACACCTTC	CASSTGINYGYTF
NA	TRBV15	many	TRBJ1-1	TGTGCCACCAGCAGAGATCTAGGGGACACTGAAGCTTTCTTT	CATSRDLGDTEAFF
TRBD1	TRBV10-3	NA	TRBJ1-1	TGTGCCATCAAAACAGGGGCGGGGGACACTGAAGCTTTCTTT	CAIKTGAGDTEAFF
NA	TRBV5-1	NA	TRBJ2-3	TGCGCCAGCAGCACCGGAAGTGGGAGCACAGATACGCAGTATTTT	CASSTGSGSTDTQYF
TRBD1	TRBV4-1	NA	TRBJ1-5	TGCGCCAGCAGCCAAGACCCCGACAGGGTTGGGTATCAGCCCCAGCATTTT	CASSQDPDRVGYQPQHF
NA	TRBV6-4	NA	TRBJ2-1	TGTACTAGACAGTTTTACAATGAGCAGTTCTTC	CTRQFYNEQFF
NA	TRBV29-1	NA	TRBJ1-2	TGCAGCGTTGATAGACTGAGCTATGGCTACACCTTC	CSVDRLSYGYTF
NA	TRBV5-4	NA	TRBJ2-3	TGTGCCAGCACCCGGTACTATAGCACAGATACGCAGTATTTT	CASTRYYSTDTQYF
NA	TRBV18	NA	TRBJ1-5	TGTGCCAGCTCACCACAGGGTGTTAGCAATCAGCCCCAGCATTTT	CASSPQGVSNQPQHF
NA	TRBV15	NA	TRBJ1-1	TGTGCCACCAGCAGAGATCAGGGTGAAGCTTTCTTT	CATSRDQGEAFF
NA	TRBV11-2	NA	TRBJ2-7	TGTGCCAGCAGTCGGGGACGTGGCGCCTACGAGCAGTACTTC	CASSRGRGAYEQYF
NA	TRBV7-9	once	TRBJ2-2	TGTGCCAGCAGCTTAAGATTCGTCTTCGGAACCGGGGAGCTGTTTTTT	CASSLRFVFGTGELFF
NA	TRBV29-1	NA	TRBJ1-4	TGCAGCGGTTGGGGGGCAACTAATGAAAAACTGTTTTTT	CSGWGATNEKLFF
NA	TRBV7-2	NA	TRBJ2-7	TGTGCCAGCAGCTTACCGGGCTACGAGCAGTACTTC	CASSLPGYEQYF
NA	TRBV4-3	NA	TRBJ2-3	TGCGCCAGCAGCCACCGGACGGCGGCAGATACGCAGTATTTT	CASSHRTAADTQYF
TRBD2	TRBV7-9	NA	TRBJ2-5	TGTGCCAGCAGCCCCACGGGACTAGCGGGAGGGGCGACGACCCAGTACTTC	CASSPTGLAGGATTQYF
TRBD1	TRBV6-6	NA	TRBJ2-2	TGTGCCAGCAGTGCCGGGACAGACACCGGGGAGCTGTTTTTT	CASSAGTDTGELFF
NA	TRBV29-1	NA	TRBJ2-2	TGCAGCGTTGAGGGTGTGCCGAACACCGGGGAGCTGTTTTTT	CSVEGVPNTGELFF
NA	TRBV15	NA	TRBJ1-4	TGTGCCACCACCCCAGCAACTAATGAAAAACTGTTTTTT	CATTPATNEKLFF
NA	TRBV7-2	NA	TRBJ2-1	TGTGCCAGCAGCTTAGGAGCGTACCCCAATGAGCAGTTCTTC	CASSLGAYPNEQFF
TRBD1	TRBV6-1	NA	TRBJ1-2	TGTGCCAGCAGTGAAAAAGGGGGCGCGGACTATGGCTACACCTTC	CASSEKGGADYGYTF
NA	TRBV2	NA	TRBJ2-7	TGTGCCAGCAGCCGGGACCCACTCTACGAGCAGTACTTC	CASSRDPLYEQYF
TRBD1	TRBV5-1	many	TRBJ2-2	TGCGCCAGCAGCTTGGGGACAGGGGGCGGCACCGGGGAGCTGTTTTTT	CASSLGTGGGTGELFF
TRBD2	TRBV28	NA	TRBJ2-1	TGTGCCAGCAGTTTATGGGAGCGGGAGGTCAATGAGCAGTTCTTC	CASSLWEREVNEQFF
NA	TRBV6-4	NA	TRBJ2-1	TGTGCCAGCAGTGAGGGGGACTACAATGAGCAGTTCTTC	CASSEGDYNEQFF
TRBD1	TRBV18	NA	TRBJ2-2	TGTGCCAGCTCACCCCCGGGACAGGGGGCCTCTGGGGAGCTGTTTTTT	CASSPPGQGASGELFF
NA	TRBV10-3	once	TRBJ2-2	TGTGCCATCAGTGAGTCATCGGCAGGCAGGGGAACCGGGGAGCTGTTTTTT	CAISESSAGRGTGELFF
NA	TRBV5-1	NA	TRBJ2-3	TGCGCCAGCAGCGCAACAGGCACAGATACGCAGTATTTT	CASSATGTDTQYF
TRBD2	TRBV6-1	NA	TRBJ2-1	TGTGCCAGCAGTGAAGCCGGGACTAGCGGAAGAAATGAGCAGTTCTTC	CASSEAGTSGRNEQFF
NA	TRBV30	many	TRBJ1-1	TGTGCCTGGATGGGTGGGAACACTGAAGCTTTCTTT	CAWMGGNTEAFF
NA	TRBV10-3	few	TRBJ2-3	TGTGCCATCAGTGAGTCGGACAGAACAAGCACAGATACGCAGTATTTT	CAISESDRTSTDTQYF
NA	TRBV5-1	NA	TRBJ2-7	TGCGCCAGCAGCCGTGAAGGCTACGAGCAGTACTTC	CASSREGYEQYF
TRBD1	TRBV5-5	NA	TRBJ2-2	TGTGCCAGCAGGACAGGGCCGGACACCGGGGAGCTGTTTTTT	CASRTGPDTGELFF
TRBD2	TRBV14	NA	TRBJ2-5	TGTGCCAGCAGCCAAGTGGAGGCTAGCGGGAGGTTGGAGACCCAGTACTTC	CASSQVEASGRLETQYF
TRBD1	TRBV28	once	TRBJ1-5	TGTGCCAGCACCGGACAGGGGGCTCGACAGCCCCAGCATTTT	CASTGQGARQPQHF
NA	TRBV7-2	NA	TRBJ2-7	TGTGCCAGCAGCGCACAGGGTTACGAGCAGTACTTC	CASSAQGYEQYF
NA	TRBV9	NA	TRBJ2-3	TGTGCCAGCAGCGTAGAAGGGGGCACAGATACGCAGTATTTT	CASSVEGGTDTQYF